These T cell receptor beta chains were read from a single sample in a study of sequential checkpoint blockade in melanoma. The repertoire was sequenced with immunoSEQ multiplex PCR; TCRdb's copy has only in-frame clones and lacks some. The data contain roughly 7,000 clones, roughly 28% of them singletons. Source: tumor tissue (inferred from file names), taken from a patient given nivolumab and ipilimumab in sequence. Receptor source: a human donor with melanoma. The CDR3 runs from the conserved cysteine through the conserved F or W. The D gene is left open where the match is weak. Rows may omit the clone size; those that give it use once, few, many or a size class.

j_gene,d_gene,abundance,v_gene,CDR3nt,CDR3aa
TRBJ2-7,TRBD2,-,TRBV15,TGTGCCACCAGCAGGCTCCCGGGACTAGCGGGAGTTGCCTACGAGCAGTACTTC,CATSRLPGLAGVAYEQYF
TRBJ2-2,-,-,TRBV5-1,TGCGCCAGCAGCACTGCCGGGACGACCAGCGCCGGGGAGCTGTTTTTT,CASSTAGTTSAGELFF
TRBJ1-2,-,many,TRBV6-8,TGTGCCAGCAGTTACGACCTTAACTATGGCTACACCTTC,CASSYDLNYGYTF
TRBJ2-7,-,few,TRBV11-3,TGTGCCAGCAGCGCACACTCCGGGACTCCAGAGCAGTACTTC,CASSAHSGTPEQYF
TRBJ2-4,TRBD1,few,TRBV6-8,TGTGCCAGCAGGGGACAGGGCGTTCTAGCCAAAAACATTCAGTACTTC,CASRGQGVLAKNIQYF
TRBJ1-1,-,-,TRBV19,TGTGCCTCAGTCAGGACTGGGTTGGACACTGAAGCTTTCTTT,CASVRTGLDTEAFF
TRBJ2-1,TRBD1,many,TRBV6-8,TGTGCCAGCAAATGGGAGCGGGGACAGGGTGAGCAGTTCTTC,CASKWERGQGEQFF
TRBJ1-2,-,-,TRBV19,TGTGCCAGTAGTCCAACGGCAAGGTGGGGCTATGGCTACACCTTC,CASSPTARWGYGYTF
TRBJ2-2,-,-,TRBV5-1,TGCGCCAGCAGCCGGGTGGCAGCGAACACCGGGGAGCTGTTTTTT,CASSRVAANTGELFF
TRBJ1-1,-,-,TRBV6-1,TGTGCCAGCAGTGAAGGGGTAGGGCTGAACACTGAAGCTTTCTTT,CASSEGVGLNTEAFF
TRBJ1-1,-,-,TRBV5-1,TGCGCCAGCAGCTCCGCGCGGACGGCATTGAACACTGAAGCTTTCTTT,CASSSARTALNTEAFF
TRBJ2-7,TRBD2,few,TRBV28,TGTGCCAGCAGTGCGGGAGGGAGCTCCTACGAGCAGTACTTC,CASSAGGSSYEQYF
TRBJ1-1,-,few,TRBV18,TGTGCCAGCTCACCACGGGAGGGATTGGGGACTGAAGCTTTCTTT,CASSPREGLGTEAFF
TRBJ2-1,TRBD2,-,TRBV19,TGTGCCAGTAGTGGGGGGGAGTCCTACAATGAGCAGTTCTTC,CASSGGESYNEQFF
TRBJ1-2,TRBD1,-,TRBV11-3,TGTGCCAGCAGCCCCGGACAGGGAGGCAATGGCTACACCTTC,CASSPGQGGNGYTF
TRBJ2-2,-,-,TRBV19,TGTGCCAGTAGTTGGGGGAACACCGGGGAGCTGTTTTTT,CASSWGNTGELFF
TRBJ2-1,-,-,TRBV5-1,TGCGCCAGCAGCTTCGCGGGACCAAGCTACAATGAGCAGTTCTTC,CASSFAGPSYNEQFF
TRBJ2-3,TRBD2,-,TRBV6-8,TGTGCCAGCAGTCCGGGACTAGCAGACACAGATACGCAGTATTTT,CASSPGLADTDTQYF
TRBJ1-2,-,many,TRBV11-3,TGTGCCAGCAGCCCTAACGGGGTAGGGAGCTATGGCTACACCTTC,CASSPNGVGSYGYTF
TRBJ2-1,TRBD2,-,TRBV11-3,TGTGCCAGCAGCTTTTTTTTGAGGGCTAGCGGGCACAATGAGCAGTTCTTC,CASSFFLRASGHNEQFF
TRBJ2-3,TRBD2,-,TRBV11-3,TGTGCCAGCAGCCCTCTGGTAGCGGGAGGTGCAGATACGCAGTATTTT,CASSPLVAGGADTQYF
TRBJ1-1,-,-,TRBV2,TGTGCCAGCAGGGCCCTGGGAGCTAGAATGAACACTGAAGCTTTCTTT,CASRALGARMNTEAFF
TRBJ2-7,-,many,TRBV11-3,TGTGCCAGCAGCTCCCCCTCGGGCTCCTACGAGCAGTACTTC,CASSSPSGSYEQYF
TRBJ2-1,TRBD2,few,TRBV11-3,TGTGCCAGCAGCTACGGACTAGCGGGACCTTACAATGAGCAGTTCTTC,CASSYGLAGPYNEQFF
TRBJ1-2,-,-,TRBV29-1,TGCAGCGCTGAAACAGGGAGGGAGGGCTACACCTTC,CSAETGREGYTF
TRBJ2-2,TRBD1,few,TRBV7-6,TGTGCCAGCAGCTCCCTGACAGGGGTTGCCGGGGAGCTGTTTTTT,CASSSLTGVAGELFF
TRBJ2-7,-,-,TRBV29-1,TGCAGCGTAGAGGGGGGGGACGGTCCCTACGAGCAGTACTTC,CSVEGGDGPYEQYF
TRBJ2-1,-,-,TRBV19,TGTGCCAGTAGCCGAGGGGGGACCGTCTACAATGAGCAGTTCTTC,CASSRGGTVYNEQFF
TRBJ2-1,TRBD1,-,TRBV5-1,TGCGCCAGCAGCTGGACAGGGGATTACAATGAGCAGTTCTTC,CASSWTGDYNEQFF